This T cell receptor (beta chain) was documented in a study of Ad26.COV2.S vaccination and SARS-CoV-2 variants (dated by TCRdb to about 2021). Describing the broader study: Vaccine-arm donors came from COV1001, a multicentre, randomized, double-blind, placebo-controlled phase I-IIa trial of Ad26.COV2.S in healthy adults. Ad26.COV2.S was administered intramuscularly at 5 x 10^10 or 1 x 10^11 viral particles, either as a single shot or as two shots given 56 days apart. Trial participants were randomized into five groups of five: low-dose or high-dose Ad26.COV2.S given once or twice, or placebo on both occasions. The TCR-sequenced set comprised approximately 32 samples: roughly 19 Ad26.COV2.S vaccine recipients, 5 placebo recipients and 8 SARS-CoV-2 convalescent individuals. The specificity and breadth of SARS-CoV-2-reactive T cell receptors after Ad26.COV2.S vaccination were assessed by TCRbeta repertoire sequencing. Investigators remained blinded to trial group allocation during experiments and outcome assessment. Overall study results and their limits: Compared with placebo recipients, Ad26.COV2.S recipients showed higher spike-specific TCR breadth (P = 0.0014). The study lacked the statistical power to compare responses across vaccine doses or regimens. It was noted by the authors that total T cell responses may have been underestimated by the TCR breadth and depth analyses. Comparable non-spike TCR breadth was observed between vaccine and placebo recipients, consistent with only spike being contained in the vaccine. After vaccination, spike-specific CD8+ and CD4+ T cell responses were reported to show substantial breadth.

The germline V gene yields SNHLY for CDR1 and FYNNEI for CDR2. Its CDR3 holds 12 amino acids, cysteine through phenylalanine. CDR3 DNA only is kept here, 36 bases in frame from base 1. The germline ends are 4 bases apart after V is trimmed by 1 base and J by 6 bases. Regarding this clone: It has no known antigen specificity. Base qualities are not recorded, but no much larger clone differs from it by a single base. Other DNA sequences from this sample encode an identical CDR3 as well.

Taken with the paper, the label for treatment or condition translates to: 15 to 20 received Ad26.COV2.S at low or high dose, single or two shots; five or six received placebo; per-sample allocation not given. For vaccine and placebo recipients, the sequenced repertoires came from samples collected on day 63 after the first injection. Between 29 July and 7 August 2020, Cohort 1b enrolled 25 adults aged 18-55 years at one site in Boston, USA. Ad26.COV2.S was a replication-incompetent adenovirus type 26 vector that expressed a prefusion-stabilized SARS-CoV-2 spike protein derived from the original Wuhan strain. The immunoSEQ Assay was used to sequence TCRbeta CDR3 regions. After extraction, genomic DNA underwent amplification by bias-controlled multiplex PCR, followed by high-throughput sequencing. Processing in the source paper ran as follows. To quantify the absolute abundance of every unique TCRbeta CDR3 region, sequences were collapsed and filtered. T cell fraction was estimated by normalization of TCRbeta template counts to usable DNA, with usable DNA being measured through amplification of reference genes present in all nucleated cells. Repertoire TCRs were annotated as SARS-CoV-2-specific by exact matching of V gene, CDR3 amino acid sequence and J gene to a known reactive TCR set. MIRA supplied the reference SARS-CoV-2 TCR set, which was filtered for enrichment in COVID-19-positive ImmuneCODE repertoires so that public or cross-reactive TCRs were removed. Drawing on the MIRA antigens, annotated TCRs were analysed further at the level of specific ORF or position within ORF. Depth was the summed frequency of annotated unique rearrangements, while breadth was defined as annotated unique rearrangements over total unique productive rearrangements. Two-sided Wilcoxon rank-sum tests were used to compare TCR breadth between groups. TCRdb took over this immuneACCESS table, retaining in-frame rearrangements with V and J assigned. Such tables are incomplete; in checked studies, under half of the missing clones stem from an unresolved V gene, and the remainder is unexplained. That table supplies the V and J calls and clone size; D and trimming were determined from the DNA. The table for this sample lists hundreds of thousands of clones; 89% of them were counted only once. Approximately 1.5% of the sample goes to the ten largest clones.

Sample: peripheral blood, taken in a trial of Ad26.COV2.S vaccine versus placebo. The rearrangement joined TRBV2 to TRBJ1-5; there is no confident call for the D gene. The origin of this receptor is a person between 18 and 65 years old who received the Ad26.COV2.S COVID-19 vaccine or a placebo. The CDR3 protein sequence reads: CASSEGRQPQHF. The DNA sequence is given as TGTGCCAGCAGTGAAGGACGTCAGCCCCAGCATTTT.